These 31 T cell receptor beta chains were sequenced from one sample in a study of blood T cells in healthy people across ages. For the second PCR, which ran for 7 to 11 cycles, a sample-barcoded 5' primer and a J-beta primer mix were used. TCRdb used MiXCR to reprocess the 5' RACE reads, holding one entry per CDR3 protein. The sample comprises 710,000 or so distinct CDR3 sequences, around 32% of which are singletons, and 15% rests with the top ten. Sequencing used blood. The receptors here all came from a woman of 80 years or more in good health.

This clonotype was counted many times. The chain couples TRBV20-1 to TRBJ2-6, with D possibly being TRBD1 (6 bases). The CDR3 contains 14 residues. Between the trimmed V and J ends, which lost 5 bases and 2 bases, there was a span of 10 bases. Germline CDR1 DFQATT, CDR2 SNEGSKA (reference sequence). The CDR3 reads CSAGTGPGANVLTF. CDR3 coding DNA: TGCAGTGCTGGTACAGGGCCTGGGGCCAACGTCCTGACTTTC.

CDR3 protein: CASGRPNEQFF. CDR3 sequence (DNA): TGTGCCAGCGGTCGGCCCAATGAGCAGTTCTTC. V and J are TRBV28 and TRBJ2-1; no definite D call. V was shortened by 8 bases and J by 6 bases, with 8 bases between the two germline ends. CDR1 is MDHEN, CDR2 SYDVKM, per germline. This CDR3 contains 11 residues.

This chain uses TRBV7-8 with TRBJ2-4; 10 bases fit TRBD2. CDR3 length: 18 residues. V was pared by 3 bases and J by 0 bases, with 8 bases of the junction left unmatched. Germline values: CDR1 SGHVS, CDR2 FQNEAQ. The CDR3 sequence is CASSLGTSETLAKNIQYF. DNA for the CDR3: TGTGCCAGCAGCTTGGGGACTAGCGAGACACTAGCCAAAAACATTCAGTACTTC. Full variable domain (outside the CDR3, taken from reference TRBV7-8 and TRBJ2-4): GAGVSQSPRYKVAKRGQDVALRCDPISGHVSLFWYQQALGQGPEFLTYFQNEAQLDKSGLPSDRFFAERPEGSVSTLKIQRTQQEDSAVYLCASSLGTSETLAKNIQYFGAGTRLSVL.

This clonotype has just a few counts. This sequence may be a read error, since a much larger clone differs from it by one base. V is TRBV7-2 and J is TRBJ2-1; 12 bases agree with TRBD2. CDR3 length: 16 amino acids. CDR1 is SGHTA, CDR2 FQGNSA, per germline. V was pared by 6 bases and J by 6 bases, with 9 bases of the junction left unmatched. The CDR3 DNA reads TGTGCCAGCAGACCTAGCGGGGGGGCCCCTTGCAATGAGCAGTTCTTC. Translating it yields CASRPSGGAPCNEQFF.

There are many counts of this clonotype. The chain uses TRBV5-1 and TRBJ2-3; 14 positions agree with TRBD2. Germline values: CDR1 SGHRS, CDR2 YFSETQ. This CDR3 comprises 15 residues. V lost 7 bases, J lost 3 bases, and 4 bases stayed unmatched. The CDR3 DNA sequence: TGCGCCAGCCTGACTAGCGGGGGGGCAACAGATACGCAGTATTTT. Encoded protein: CASLTSGGATDTQYF.

This clonotype was counted ten times or more. This chain joins TRBV6-1 and TRBJ1-4; no definite D call. CDR1 is MNHNS and CDR2 is SASEGT in the germline V gene. The V end lost 8 bases, the J end lost 8 bases, and 15 bases lay between the germline ends. This CDR3 comprises 13 residues. The CDR3 DNA reads TGTGCCAGCCTTGGATGGTGGGAAGAAAAACTGTTTTTT. Encoded protein: CASLGWWEEKLFF.

With regard to this clonotype: A much more abundant neighbour one base away suggests this may be a read error. The chain combines TRBV20-1 with TRBJ2-7; D might be TRBD1 (6 bases). This CDR3 is 15 amino acids long. Germline V gene data show CDR1 as DFQATT and CDR2 as SNEGSKA (reference sequence). V lost 1 base and J lost 1, with 14 bases in between. CDR3 nucleotide sequence: TGCAGTGCTAGAGGCCACCAGCAGGGGTCCTACGAGCAGTACTTC. This gives the protein CSARGHQQGSYEQYF.

This clonotype was observed at least ten times. The chain uses TRBV7-9 and TRBJ2-3; D is ambiguous. This CDR3 is 14 amino acids long. V was clipped by 1 base and J by 2 bases, with 7 bases between them. CDR1 SEHNR and CDR2 FQNEAQ come from the germline V gene (reference sequence). CDR3 sequence (DNA): TGTGCCAGCAGCTTAGGACATATCACAGATACGCAGTATTTT. It yields the protein CASSLGHITDTQYF.

About this clonotype itself: A much larger clone sits a single nucleotide away, making a read error possible. The chain employs TRBV7-2 and TRBJ2-1, with a possible D match to TRBD1 (6 bases). The DNA end lines up better with TRBJ2-7; the J call may be wrong. The CDR3 runs 14 residues. CDR1 and CDR2 (germline): SGHTA, FQGNSA. CDR3 protein: CASSLTGTYNEQYF. In nucleotides, the CDR3 is TGTGCCAGCAGCTTGACAGGAACATACAATGAGCAGTACTTC.

This clonotype was detected many times. The V call is TRBV5-5, the J call TRBJ1-2, with 7 bases matching TRBD1. The CDR3 consists of 13 residues. Germline V CDR1 and CDR2: SGHKS, YYEKEE (reference sequence). After removal of 4 bases from V and 4 bases from J, the junction contained 4 bases not matched to a gene. The DNA for the CDR3 is TGTGCCAGCAGCCGGGGACAGACCTATGGCTACACCTTC. Its protein is CASSRGQTYGYTF. Drawing the rest from reference TRBV5-5 and TRBJ1-2, the complete variable domain is DAGVTQSPTHLIKTRGQQVTLRCSPISGHKSVSWYQQVLGQGPQFIFQYYEKEERGRGNFPDRFSARQFPNYSSELNVNALLLGDSALYLCASSRGQTYGYTFGSGTRLTVV.

The table lists this clonotype with many counts. The rearrangement joins TRBV7-9 to TRBJ2-3, with TRBD2 identical over 11 bases. Germline values: CDR1 SEHNR, CDR2 FQNEAQ (reference sequence). V dropped 5 bases and J dropped 0; count of bases not matched to a gene: 16. CDR3 length equals 20 residues. DNA for the CDR3: TGTGCCAGCAGCCGGACAGCTAGCGGGGGGATCCCTCTAAGCACAGATACGCAGTATTTT. This encodes CASSRTASGGIPLSTDTQYF.

For this clonotype: A much larger clone sits a single nucleotide away, making a read error possible. The gene calls are TRBV29-1 and TRBJ1-2, with no clear D. Germline V gene sequence: CDR1 SQVTM, CDR2 ANQGSEA. The CDR3 runs to 14 residues. The CDR3 is CGVPPGEAGYGYTF. Here the CDR3 DNA reads TGCGGCGTACCCCCGGGAGAGGCGGGCTATGGCTACACCTTC.

Worth noting for this clonotype: A much larger clone differs from this one at a single base, so this may be a read error. The chain has TRBV27 and TRBJ2-2; possible D gene TRBD1, 5 bases. CDR3 size: 14 residues. Germline V lookup: CDR1 MNHEY, CDR2 SMNVEV (reference sequence). The germline V and J ends were trimmed by 6 bases and 3 bases, with 11 bases remaining between them. CDR3 sequence (DNA): TGTGCCAGCAGGTCCCTAGGGGACACCGGGGAGCTGTTTTTT. Translation gives CASRSLGDTGELFF.

This rearrangement joins TRBV5-6 to TRBJ1-2; D uncertain. The CDR3 runs to 12 residues. Germline CDR1 and CDR2: SGHDT and YYEEEE. V lost 3 bases and J lost 7, with 10 bases in between. CDR3 in DNA: TGTGCCAGCAGCTCGCGGAGTTCTGGCTACACCTTC. Its protein is CASSSRSSGYTF.

This clonotype was recorded many times. The rearrangement links TRBV11-1 to TRBJ2-5; tentatively, D is TRBD1 (5 bases). V lost 8 bases and J lost 1, with 8 bases in between. The CDR3 covers 12 residues. CDR1 and CDR2 from the germline V gene are SGHAT and FQDESV (reference sequence). The CDR3 reads CASGAAQETQYF. The CDR3 region has the DNA TGTGCCAGCGGGGCCGCCCAAGAGACCCAGTACTTC.

The table lists this clonotype with many counts. This chain connects TRBV6-6 to TRBJ2-7, with D tentatively TRBD2 (6 bases). Germline V gives CDR1 MNHNY, CDR2 SVGAGI (reference sequence). The CDR3 is 14 amino acids. The ends were cut back, 2 bases at V and 5 bases at J, with 13 bases in the middle. CDR3 amino acids: CASSYGGARDEQYF. Written as DNA, the CDR3 is TGTGCCAGCAGTTACGGAGGGGCGAGGGACGAGCAGTACTTC.

The chain has TRBV2 and TRBJ2-1; the D is unclear. CDR1 is SNHLY, CDR2 FYNNEI, per germline. Trimming cost V 6 bases and J 8 bases, with 23 bases left between them. CDR3 length: 16 amino acids. The CDR3 sequence is CASSDRSVASIDEQFF. Written as DNA, the CDR3 is TGTGCCAGCAGCGATAGATCGGTAGCTTCCATCGATGAGCAGTTCTTC.

This clonotype has a count of ten or more. This chain links TRBV7-3 with TRBJ2-5; tentative D call: TRBD1 (5 bases). CDR3 length: 16 residues. Between the trimmed V and J ends, which lost 5 bases and 5 bases, there was a span of 21 bases. Looked up from germline, CDR1 is SGHTA and CDR2 is FQGTGA. The CDR3 loop is CASSPRTGQKGETQYF. In DNA, the CDR3 is TGTGCCAGCAGCCCCCGCACGGGTCAAAAGGGGGAGACCCAGTACTTC.

In regard to this clonotype: This could be a read error, since a much larger clone is one nucleotide away. The V gene is TRBV20-1, the J gene TRBJ2-3; D might be TRBD2 (6 bases). V was trimmed by 1 base and J by 4 bases, leaving 12 bases between them. CDR3 size: 14 residues. Germline CDR1 and CDR2: DFQATT and SNEGSKA (reference sequence). As DNA, the CDR3 is TGCAGTGCTAGAGTGCTAGCGAGGGCAGATACGCAGTATTTT. It encodes CSARVLARADTQYF.

Many counts were recorded for this clonotype. The V and J genes are TRBV30 and TRBJ2-7; D might be TRBD1 or TRBD2, each matching 5 bases. Trimming stripped 0 bases from V and 4 bases from J, with 13 bases between. Looked up from germline, CDR1 is GTSNPN and CDR2 is SVGIG (reference sequence). The CDR3 length is 14 residues. CDR3 protein: CAWSVGTTIYEQYF. CDR3 coding DNA: TGTGCCTGGAGTGTTGGGACCACCATTTACGAGCAGTACTTC.

This clonotype was observed at least ten times. The V and J genes are TRBV7-8 and TRBJ1-1, with 8 bases aligning to TRBD1. The CDR3 has 17 amino acids. Germline CDR1 and CDR2: SGHVS and FQNEAQ. Losses at the gene ends were 0 bases for V and 7 bases for J; bases not matched to a gene: 13. This CDR3 is CASSLALTGGGQSEAFF. The DNA of the CDR3 is TGTGCCAGCAGCTTAGCGCTTACAGGGGGTGGTCAGAGTGAAGCTTTCTTT.

Many counts were recorded for this clonotype. The rearrangement links TRBV4-3 to TRBJ2-4, with D hard to call. Per germline, CDR1 LGHNA and CDR2 YSLEER. V gave up 4 bases and J gave up 3 bases, with 19 bases separating them. The CDR3 has 17 amino acids. CDR3 loop: CASSPRRGLTDKNIQYF. CDR3 DNA: TGCGCCAGCAGCCCGAGGAGAGGTTTGACCGACAAAAACATTCAGTACTTC.

This clonotype was seen at least ten times. V usage is TRBV10-2 and J usage is TRBJ1-5; a weak D match, TRBD1 (6 bases). The CDR3 length is 13 residues. Trimming pared 7 bases from V and 7 bases from J, leaving 14 bases between. Germline CDR1 is WSHSY and CDR2 is SAAADI. The CDR3 loop is CASTQGQSQPQHF. CDR3 bases: TGCGCCAGCACTCAAGGACAGTCACAGCCCCAGCATTTT.

This clonotype was counted a single time. This chain links TRBV28 with TRBJ1-1, with 11 bases lining up with TRBD1. Germline V CDR1 and CDR2: MDHEN, SYDVKM. The V and J ends lost 3 bases and 5 bases, in that order; junction bases with no gene match: 11. The CDR3 sequence is 17 residues long. CDR3 coding DNA: TGTGCCAGCAGTTTGGTAGCCGGGACAGGGGGTAAGACTGAAGCTTTCTTT. The encoded protein is CASSLVAGTGGKTEAFF.

The rearrangement uses TRBV20-1 and TRBJ1-1; D is possibly TRBD1 (5 bases). The CDR3 is 14 residues long. Trimming removed 3 bases from V and 0 bases from J, with 11 bases in between. The V gene's germline CDR1 is DFQATT and CDR2 SNEGSKA (reference sequence). DNA of the CDR3: TGCAGTGCTAGGGCCGGGGCTGTGAACACTGAAGCTTTCTTT. Its protein is CSARAGAVNTEAFF.

The table lists this clonotype with many counts. V is TRBV30 and J is TRBJ2-5, with TRBD2 matching 9 bases. This CDR3 has 13 amino acids. CDR1 is GTSNPN, CDR2 SVGIG, per germline (reference sequence). V shed 0 bases and J 9 bases; nucleotides not matched to a gene: 5. In DNA form, the CDR3 reads TGTGCCTGGAGTGTAGCGGGGGGCCCATCCCAGTACTTC. Translation: CAWSVAGGPSQYF.

With respect to this clonotype: A read error may produce the germline difference seen at one junction end. This chain uses TRBV29-1 with TRBJ2-2; a weak D match, TRBD1 (7 bases). Germline V CDR1 and CDR2: SQVTM, ANQGSEA. The CDR3 totals 13 residues. The CDR3 bases are TGCAGCGTTGACGGCAGGGGGGCCGGGGGGCTGTTTTTT. Protein: CSVDGRGAGGLFF.

The sample holds a few counts of this clonotype. Since a much larger clone is just one base distant, this may be a read error. The chain has TRBV9 and TRBJ2-7; no firm D call. Germline V gives CDR1 SGDLS, CDR2 YYNGEE. Trimming cost V 0 bases and J 7 bases, with 11 bases left between them. This CDR3 region has 13 residues. CDR3 bases: TGTGCCAGCAGCGTAGGGTCCCCCAATGAGCAGTACTTC. Protein: CASSVGSPNEQYF.

This clonotype was observed many times. This sequence joins TRBV5-5 and TRBJ1-2; D gene unclear. This CDR3 is 13 amino acids long. V was pared by 0 bases and J by 4 bases, with 7 bases between. The germline V gene has CDR1 SGHKS and CDR2 YYEKEE (reference sequence). The CDR3 is CASSLGLFYGYTF. The CDR3 bases are TGTGCCAGCAGCTTGGGGTTATTCTATGGCTACACCTTC.

A remark on this clonotype: A much larger clonotype is one base distant, so this may be a read error. The rearrangement joins TRBV25-1 to TRBJ2-7; 9 nucleotides agree with TRBD1. This CDR3 spans 15 amino acids. Trimming removed 2 bases from V and 5 bases from J; junction bases left unmatched: 7. Germline loops: CDR1 MGHDK, CDR2 SYGVNS. The CDR3 spells CASSERGTGLDEQYF. CDR3 bases: TGTGCCAGCAGTGAACGGGGGACAGGGTTAGACGAGCAGTACTTC.

This clonotype came up many times. The chain employs TRBV5-5 and TRBJ2-5; D might be TRBD2 (7 bases). V was trimmed by 0 bases and J by 5 bases, leaving 17 bases between them. The CDR3 loop spans 16 amino acids. The germline V gene encodes CDR1 SGHKS and CDR2 YYEKEE (reference sequence). The CDR3 DNA is TGTGCCAGCAGCTTGGCCAGTGGGGGGGGCGGTGAGACCCAGTACTTC. This translates into CASSLASGGGGETQYF.